The present T cell receptor beta chain was sequenced within a study of cytomegalovirus exposure and HLA in healthy donors. Study in general: There were approximately 85 million unique TCRs (from HLA-typed donors) in an early data release. Researchers found that about four fifths of just under 400 genotyped donors fell within the Caucasian-associated ancestry cluster.

The study's findings and limits: According to a later analysis, most TCR beta chains associated with CMV appeared HLA-restricted.

It was with 60 Vbeta and 13 Jbeta primers that the PCR ran. Clones were read by immunoSEQ multiplex PCR, and TCRdb kept only the in-frame ones, dropping some. Of 90,000 or so clones detected, approximately 72% appear once; the ten largest clones hold about 3%. This clone is a singleton in its sample. Its target is not known. This clonotype was obtained from a woman aged 40 to 50 in good health and CMV-seronegative. The sample was PBMCs.

The CDR3 nucleotides are TGTGCCAGCAGTTCTGCCGGGACAGGGAGCTACGAGCAGTACTTC. Its protein product is CASSSAGTGSYEQYF. This chain links TRBV27 with TRBJ2-5; TRBD1 aligns across 9 bases. The last part of the DNA fits TRBJ2-7 better; the J call may be wrong. Germline assignment: CDR1 MNHEY and CDR2 SMNVEV (reference sequence). The length of the CDR3 is 15 residues.